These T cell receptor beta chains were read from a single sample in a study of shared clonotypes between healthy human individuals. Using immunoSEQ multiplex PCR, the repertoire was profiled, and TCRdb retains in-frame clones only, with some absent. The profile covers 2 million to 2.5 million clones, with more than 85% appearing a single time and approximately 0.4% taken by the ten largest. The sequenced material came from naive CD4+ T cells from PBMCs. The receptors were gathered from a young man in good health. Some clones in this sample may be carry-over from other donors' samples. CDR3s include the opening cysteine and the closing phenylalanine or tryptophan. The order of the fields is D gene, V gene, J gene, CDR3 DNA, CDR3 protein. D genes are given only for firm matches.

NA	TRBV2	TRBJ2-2	TGTGCCAGCTCTTCCGACAGGCTAGGCGGGGAGCTGTTTTTT	CASSSDRLGGELFF
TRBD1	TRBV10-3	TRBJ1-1	TGTGCCATCAGTGATTCCAAGGGGGCGCCCACTGAAGCTTTCTTT	CAISDSKGAPTEAFF
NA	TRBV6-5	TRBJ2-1	TGTGCCAGCAGTACGGACAGATACAATGAGCAGTTCTTC	CASSTDRYNEQFF
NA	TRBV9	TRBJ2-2	TGTGCCAGCAGCGTAGTAGCGGAGCTTACCGGGGAGCTGTTTTTT	CASSVVAELTGELFF
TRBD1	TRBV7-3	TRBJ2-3	TGTGCCAGCAGCTTCCTCCGGACAGGCGGCACAGATACGCAGTATTTT	CASSFLRTGGTDTQYF
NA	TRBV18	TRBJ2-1	TGTGCCAGCTCACTAGACACGGGGCCCGATGAGCAGTTCTTC	CASSLDTGPDEQFF
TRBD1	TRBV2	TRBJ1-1	TGTGCCAGCACCGGACAGGGGGTGCGGAACACTGAAGCTTTCTTT	CASTGQGVRNTEAFF
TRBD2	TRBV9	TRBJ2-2	TGTGCCAGCAGCCGACTAGCTACCAACACCGGGGAGCTGTTTTTT	CASSRLATNTGELFF
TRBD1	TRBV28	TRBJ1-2	TGTGCCAGCAGTTTAATCGCCAAGACAGGGGCGGGCTACACCTTC	CASSLIAKTGAGYTF
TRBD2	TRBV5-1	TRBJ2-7	TGCGCCAGCAGCGCTCTCTCGGGGGGGTCTGACGAGCAGTACTTC	CASSALSGGSDEQYF
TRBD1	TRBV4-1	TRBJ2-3	TGCGCCAGCAGCGGCGGCAGGGGGACCACAGATACGCAGTATTTT	CASSGGRGTTDTQYF
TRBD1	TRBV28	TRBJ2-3	TGTGCCAGCAGTTTCCTGACAGGGGCTGCAGATACGCAGTATTTT	CASSFLTGAADTQYF
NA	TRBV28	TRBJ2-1	TGTGCCAGCAGTTCTTGGCGGGCGCTCTACTCCTACAATGAGCAGTTCTTC	CASSSWRALYSYNEQFF
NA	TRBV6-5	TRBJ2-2	TGTGCCAGCAGTTACGCCGACGGGGACGGGGAGCTGTTTTTT	CASSYADGDGELFF